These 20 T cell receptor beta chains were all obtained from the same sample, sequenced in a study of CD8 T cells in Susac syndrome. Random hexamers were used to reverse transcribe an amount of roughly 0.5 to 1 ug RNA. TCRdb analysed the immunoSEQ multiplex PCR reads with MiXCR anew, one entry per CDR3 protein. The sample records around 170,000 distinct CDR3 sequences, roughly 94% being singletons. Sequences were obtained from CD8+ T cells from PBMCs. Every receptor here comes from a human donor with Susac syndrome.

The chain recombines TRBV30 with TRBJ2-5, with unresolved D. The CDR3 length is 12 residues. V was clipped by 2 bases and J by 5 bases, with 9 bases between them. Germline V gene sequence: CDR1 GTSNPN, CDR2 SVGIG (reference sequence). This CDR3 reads CAWSPTWETQYF. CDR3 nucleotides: TGTGCCTGGAGTCCCACTTGGGAGACCCAGTACTTC. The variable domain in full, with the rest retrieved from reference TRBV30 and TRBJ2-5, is SQTIHQWPATLVQPVGSPLSLECTVEGTSNPNLYWYRQAAGRGLQLLFYSVGIGQISSEVPQNLSASRPQDRQFILSSKKLLLSDSGFYLCAWSPTWETQYFGPGTRLLVL.

CDR3 protein: CASSPELAGQETQYF. The CDR3 DNA reads as TGTGCCAGCAGCCCGGAGCTAGCGGGGCAAGAGACCCAGTACTTC. V usage is TRBV7-9 and J usage is TRBJ2-5; 9 bases are a match to TRBD2. The CDR3 totals 15 residues. Germline CDR1 is SEHNR and CDR2 is FQNEAQ (reference sequence). V was pared by 5 bases and J by 2 bases, with 6 bases of the junction left unmatched.

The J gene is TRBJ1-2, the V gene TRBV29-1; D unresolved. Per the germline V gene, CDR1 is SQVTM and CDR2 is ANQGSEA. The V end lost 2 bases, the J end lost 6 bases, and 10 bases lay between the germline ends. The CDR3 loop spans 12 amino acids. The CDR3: CSVENGQDGYTF. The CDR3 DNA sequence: TGCAGCGTTGAAAACGGCCAAGATGGCTACACCTTC.

The CDR3 DNA is TGTGCCAGCAGGTCATTAACCGGGACAAAACCCTACGAGCAGTACTTC. The encoded protein is CASRSLTGTKPYEQYF. This chain uses TRBV11-2 with TRBJ2-7; D may be TRBD1 (6 bases). The CDR3 length is 16 residues. Germline V lookup: CDR1 SGHAT, CDR2 FQNNGV. Trimming took off 6 bases at V and 2 bases at J, with 20 bases between the two ends.

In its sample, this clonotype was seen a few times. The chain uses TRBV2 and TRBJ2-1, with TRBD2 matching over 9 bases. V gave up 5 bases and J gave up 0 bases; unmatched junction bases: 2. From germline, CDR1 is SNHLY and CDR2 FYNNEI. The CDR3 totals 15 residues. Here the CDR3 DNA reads TGTGCCAGCAGTTTTAGCGGGAGCTCCTACAATGAGCAGTTCTTC. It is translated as CASSFSGSSYNEQFF.

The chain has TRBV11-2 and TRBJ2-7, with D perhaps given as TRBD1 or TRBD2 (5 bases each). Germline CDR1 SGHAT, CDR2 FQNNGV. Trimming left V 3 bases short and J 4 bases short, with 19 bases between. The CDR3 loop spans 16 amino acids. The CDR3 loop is CASSLAGDRTLYEQYF. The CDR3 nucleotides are TGTGCCAGCAGCTTGGCCGGGGACCGTACACTGTACGAGCAGTACTTC.

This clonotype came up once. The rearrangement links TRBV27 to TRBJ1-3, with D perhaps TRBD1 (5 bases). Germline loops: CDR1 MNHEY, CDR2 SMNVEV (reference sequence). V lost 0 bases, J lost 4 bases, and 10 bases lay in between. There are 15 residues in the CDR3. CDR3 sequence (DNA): TGTGCCAGCAGTTTATCGAGGACATTCGGAAACACCATATATTTT. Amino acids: CASSLSRTFGNTIYF.

CDR3 protein: CASSDTTGGNTGELFF. The DNA of the CDR3 is TGTGCCAGCAGCGATACTACAGGGGGCAACACCGGGGAGCTGTTTTTT. V and J are TRBV2 and TRBJ2-2; 9 positions agree with TRBD1. The CDR3 spans 16 residues. The germline CDR1 and CDR2 sequences are SNHLY and FYNNEI. Trimming cost V 6 bases and J 2 bases; bases outside gene matches: 7.

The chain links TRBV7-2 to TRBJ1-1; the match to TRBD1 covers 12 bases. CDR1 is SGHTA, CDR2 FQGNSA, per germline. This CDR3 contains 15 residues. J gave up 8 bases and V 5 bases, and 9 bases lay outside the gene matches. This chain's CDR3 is CASSRDRGLSREAFF. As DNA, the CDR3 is TGTGCCAGCAGCCGGGACAGGGGGCTCTCAAGGGAAGCTTTCTTT.

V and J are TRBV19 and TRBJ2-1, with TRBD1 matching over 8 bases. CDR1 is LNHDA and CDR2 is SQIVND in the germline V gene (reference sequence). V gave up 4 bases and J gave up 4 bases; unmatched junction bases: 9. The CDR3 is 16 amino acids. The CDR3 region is CASSRFQGAGYNEQFF. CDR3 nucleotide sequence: TGTGCCAGTAGTAGGTTTCAGGGGGCCGGATACAATGAGCAGTTCTTC.

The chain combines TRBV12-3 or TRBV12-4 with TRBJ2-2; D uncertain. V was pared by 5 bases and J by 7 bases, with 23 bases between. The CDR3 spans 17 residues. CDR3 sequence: CASSLLGLVESIGELFF. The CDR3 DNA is TGTGCCAGCAGTCTCCTCGGCCTAGTAGAAAGTATCGGGGAGCTGTTTTTT.

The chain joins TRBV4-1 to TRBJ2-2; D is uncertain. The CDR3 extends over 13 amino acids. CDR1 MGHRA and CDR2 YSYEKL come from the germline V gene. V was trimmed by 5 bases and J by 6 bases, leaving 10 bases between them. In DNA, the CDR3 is TGCGCCAGCAGCGAAACAACGGCCGGGGAGCTGTTTTTT. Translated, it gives CASSETTAGELFF.

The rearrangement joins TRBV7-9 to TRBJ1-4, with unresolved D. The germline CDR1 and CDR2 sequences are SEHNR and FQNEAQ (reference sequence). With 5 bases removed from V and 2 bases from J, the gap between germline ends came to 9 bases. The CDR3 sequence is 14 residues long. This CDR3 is CASSPQTTNEKLFF. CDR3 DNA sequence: TGTGCCAGCAGCCCCCAAACTACTAATGAAAAACTGTTTTTT.

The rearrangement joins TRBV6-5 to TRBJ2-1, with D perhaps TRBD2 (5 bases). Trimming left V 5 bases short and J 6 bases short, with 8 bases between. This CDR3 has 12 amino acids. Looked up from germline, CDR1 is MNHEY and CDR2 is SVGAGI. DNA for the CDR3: TGTGCCAGCAGTGGAAGCGGCAATGAGCAGTTCTTC. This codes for CASSGSGNEQFF.

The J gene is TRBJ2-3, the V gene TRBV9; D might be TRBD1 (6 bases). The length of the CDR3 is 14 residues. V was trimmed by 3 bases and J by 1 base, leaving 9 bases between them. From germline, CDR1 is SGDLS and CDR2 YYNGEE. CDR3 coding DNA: TGTGCCAGCAGCGAGACAGGACGCACAGATACGCAGTATTTT. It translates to CASSETGRTDTQYF.

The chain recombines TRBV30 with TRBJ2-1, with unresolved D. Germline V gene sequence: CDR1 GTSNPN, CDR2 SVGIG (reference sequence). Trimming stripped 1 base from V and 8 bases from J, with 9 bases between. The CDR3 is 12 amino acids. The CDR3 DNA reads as TGTGCCTGGAGTGGAGGCAAGCATGAGCAGTTCTTC. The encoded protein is CAWSGGKHEQFF. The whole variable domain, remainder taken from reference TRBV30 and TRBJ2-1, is SQTIHQWPATLVQPVGSPLSLECTVEGTSNPNLYWYRQAAGRGLQLLFYSVGIGQISSEVPQNLSASRPQDRQFILSSKKLLLSDSGFYLCAWSGGKHEQFFGPGTRLTVL.

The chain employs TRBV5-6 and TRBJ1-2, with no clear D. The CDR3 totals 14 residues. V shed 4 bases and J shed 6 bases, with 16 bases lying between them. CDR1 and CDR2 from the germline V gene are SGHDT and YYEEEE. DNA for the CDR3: TGTGCCAGCAGCCCGGAGCTGGTAGCGGATGGCTACACCTTC. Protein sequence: CASSPELVADGYTF. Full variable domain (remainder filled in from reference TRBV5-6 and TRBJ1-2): DAGVTQSPTHLIKTRGQQVTLRCSPKSGHDTVSWYQQALGQGPQFIFQYYEEEERQRGNFPDRFSGHQFPNYSSELNVNALLLGDSALYLCASSPELVADGYTFGSGTRLTVV.

CDR3 coding DNA: TGTGCCACCAGCGAGTTACCGGGCCTTGCCACCTACGAGCAGTACTTC. This gives the protein CATSELPGLATYEQYF. V usage is TRBV15 and J usage is TRBJ2-7, with D hard to call. V was cut by 5 bases and J by 2 bases, with 19 bases left in between. The CDR3 is made up of 16 amino acids. Germline V gives CDR1 LNHNV, CDR2 YYDKDF (reference sequence). The full variable domain, in which reference TRBV15 and TRBJ2-7 provide the parts outside the CDR3, is DAMVIQNPRYQVTQFGKPVTLSCSQTLNHNVMYWYQQKSSQAPKLLFHYYDKDFNNEADTPDNFQSRRPNTSFCFLDIRSPGLGDTAMYLCATSELPGLATYEQYFGPGTRLTVT.

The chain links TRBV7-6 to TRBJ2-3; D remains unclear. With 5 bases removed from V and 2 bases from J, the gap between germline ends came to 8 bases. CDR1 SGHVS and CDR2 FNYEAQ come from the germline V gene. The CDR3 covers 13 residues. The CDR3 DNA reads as TGTGCCAGCAGCGGATCTTTCACAGATACGCAGTATTTT. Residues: CASSGSFTDTQYF.

CDR3 protein: CASSSSGTDYEQYF. The CDR3 nucleotides read TGTGCCAGCAGTTCATCCGGGACAGACTACGAGCAGTACTTC. This sequence joins TRBV27 and TRBJ2-7, with TRBD1 identical over 7 bases. Trimming took 4 bases from V and 3 from J; bases not matched to a gene: 6. Germline CDR1 is MNHEY and CDR2 is SMNVEV (reference sequence). This CDR3 is 14 amino acids long.